The rows below give T cell receptor beta chains drawn from one sample of a study of monozygotic twins with inflammatory bowel disease. Using the 5' RACE reads, TCRdb records one entry per CDR3 protein without DNA. In all, the sample yields about 300,000 distinct CDR3 sequences. Input material: blood. The receptors were sampled from a human donor with ulcerative colitis or Crohn's disease, or a healthy co-twin of an affected twin (not recorded which). Each CDR3 is given with its conserved first and last residue. The order of the fields is J gene, CDR3 length, V gene, CDR3 protein.

j_call: TRBJ2-7; cdr3_length: 15; v_call: TRBV20-1; cdr3_aa: CSARDSGTGTHEQYF
j_call: TRBJ2-2; cdr3_length: 15; v_call: TRBV4-3; cdr3_aa: CASSLQTANTGELFF
j_call: TRBJ2-5; cdr3_length: 14; v_call: TRBV11-1; cdr3_aa: CASSHRGSQETQYF
j_call: TRBJ2-3; cdr3_length: 15; v_call: TRBV5-1; cdr3_aa: CASTSQGTGTDTQYF
j_call: TRBJ2-4; cdr3_length: 16; v_call: TRBV12-3/TRBV12-4; cdr3_aa: CASSSTVLGAKNIQYF
j_call: TRBJ2-7; cdr3_length: 12; v_call: TRBV11-2; cdr3_aa: CASSLTAYEQYF
j_call: TRBJ1-5; cdr3_length: 17; v_call: TRBV12-3/TRBV12-4; cdr3_aa: CASSLGQAGDSNQPQHF
j_call: TRBJ2-7; cdr3_length: 16; v_call: TRBV4-2; cdr3_aa: CASSHPGLAREGEQYF
j_call: TRBJ2-3; cdr3_length: 15; v_call: TRBV20-1; cdr3_aa: CSAPAGTRNTDTQYF
j_call: TRBJ2-3; cdr3_length: 16; v_call: TRBV20-1; cdr3_aa: CSAREGGRVNTDTQYF
j_call: TRBJ2-5; cdr3_length: 15; v_call: TRBV20-1; cdr3_aa: CSAKRTSGIGETQYF
j_call: TRBJ2-2; cdr3_length: 17; v_call: TRBV4-2; cdr3_aa: CASSQRWTSGSTGELFF
j_call: TRBJ2-2; cdr3_length: 16; v_call: TRBV5-1; cdr3_aa: CASSASGTKNTGELFF
j_call: TRBJ2-3; cdr3_length: 17; v_call: TRBV7-3; cdr3_aa: CASSLNRGLWGTDTQYF
j_call: TRBJ2-2; cdr3_length: 16; v_call: TRBV27; cdr3_aa: CASSYRRVAGSGELFF
j_call: TRBJ2-3; cdr3_length: 13; v_call: TRBV3-1; cdr3_aa: CASSNRDADTQYF
j_call: TRBJ2-1; cdr3_length: 12; v_call: TRBV2; cdr3_aa: CASVTDYNEQFF
j_call: TRBJ2-7; cdr3_length: 15; v_call: TRBV4-3; cdr3_aa: CASSRNLAGGYEQYF
j_call: TRBJ2-3; cdr3_length: 15; v_call: TRBV6-1; cdr3_aa: CASRDRLAGADTQYF
j_call: TRBJ1-6; cdr3_length: 15; v_call: TRBV6-2/TRBV6-3; cdr3_aa: CASSKITGTLTTLHF
j_call: TRBJ2-5; cdr3_length: 16; v_call: TRBV20-1; cdr3_aa: CSASRTSGVLDGTQYF
j_call: TRBJ1-1; cdr3_length: 15; v_call: TRBV18; cdr3_aa: CASSPQPTVNTEAFF
j_call: TRBJ2-7; cdr3_length: 16; v_call: TRBV30; cdr3_aa: CAWRGKGTGSSYEQYF
j_call: TRBJ2-7; cdr3_length: 14; v_call: TRBV20-1; cdr3_aa: CSAGGQGAANEQYF
j_call: TRBJ2-5; cdr3_length: 14; v_call: TRBV5-1; cdr3_aa: CASSMGGNQETQYF
j_call: TRBJ2-5; cdr3_length: 11; v_call: TRBV29-1; cdr3_aa: CSGYKGETQYF
j_call: TRBJ1-1; cdr3_length: 12; v_call: TRBV20-1; cdr3_aa: CSASGPREQAFF
j_call: TRBJ2-4; cdr3_length: 14; v_call: TRBV5-6; cdr3_aa: CASSSLDRVNIQYF
j_call: TRBJ1-5; cdr3_length: 12; v_call: TRBV29-1; cdr3_aa: CSAQDSNQPQHF
j_call: TRBJ1-5; cdr3_length: 15; v_call: TRBV5-1; cdr3_aa: CASSLVPGMNQPQHF
j_call: TRBJ1-1; cdr3_length: 14; v_call: TRBV7-2; cdr3_aa: CASSPKTGGGEAFF
j_call: TRBJ2-3; cdr3_length: 19; v_call: TRBV6-5; cdr3_aa: CASSYSIGTGSHMTDTQYF
j_call: TRBJ2-1; cdr3_length: 19; v_call: TRBV9; cdr3_aa: CASSASATSGKSSYNEQFF
j_call: TRBJ2-7; cdr3_length: 14; v_call: TRBV5-1; cdr3_aa: CASSGLAGDYEQYF
j_call: TRBJ2-1; cdr3_length: 16; v_call: TRBV7-9; cdr3_aa: CASSHTGTATYNEQFF
j_call: TRBJ2-7; cdr3_length: 13; v_call: TRBV7-2; cdr3_aa: CASKDWNSYEQYF
j_call: TRBJ2-1; cdr3_length: 15; v_call: TRBV20-1; cdr3_aa: CSARDLLAGGPLQFF
j_call: TRBJ2-7; cdr3_length: 15; v_call: TRBV20-1; cdr3_aa: CSASGSRLRNYEQYF
j_call: TRBJ2-1; cdr3_length: 17; v_call: TRBV6-1; cdr3_aa: CASKLIRQGGTYNEQFF
j_call: TRBJ2-1; cdr3_length: 15; v_call: TRBV12-3/TRBV12-4; cdr3_aa: CASSLLAGKYNEQFF
j_call: TRBJ2-5; cdr3_length: 14; v_call: TRBV7-8; cdr3_aa: CASSYPVDQETQYF
j_call: TRBJ2-7; cdr3_length: 19; v_call: TRBV7-3; cdr3_aa: CASRQLGDSMTPMTYEQYF